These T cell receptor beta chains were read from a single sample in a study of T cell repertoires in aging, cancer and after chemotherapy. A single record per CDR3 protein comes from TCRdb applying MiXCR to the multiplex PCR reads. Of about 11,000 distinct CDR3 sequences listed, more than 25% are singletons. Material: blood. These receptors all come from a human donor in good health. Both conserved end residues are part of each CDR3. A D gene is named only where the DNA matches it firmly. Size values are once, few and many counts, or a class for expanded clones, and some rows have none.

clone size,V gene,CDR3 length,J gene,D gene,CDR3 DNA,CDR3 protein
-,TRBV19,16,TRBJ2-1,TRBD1,TGTGCCAGTAGTATAGTTGGGACAGGCATTTACAATGAGCAGTTCTTC,CASSIVGTGIYNEQFF
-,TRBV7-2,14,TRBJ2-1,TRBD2,TGTGCCAGCAACCCCCGGGGGGCCTACAATGAGCAGTTCTTC,CASNPRGAYNEQFF
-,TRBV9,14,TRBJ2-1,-,TGTGCCAGCAGCGCGTTACTAGGTTCCGATGAGCAGTTCTTC,CASSALLGSDEQFF
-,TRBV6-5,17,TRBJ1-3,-,TGTGCCAGCAGGGCTCCGATAGGGGGGTTTGGGGGTAACACCATATATTTT,CASRAPIGGFGGNTIYF
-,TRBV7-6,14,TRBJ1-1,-,TGTGCCAGCAGCCGGACAGAACAGAACACTGAAGCTTTCTTT,CASSRTEQNTEAFF
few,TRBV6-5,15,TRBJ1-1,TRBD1,TGTGCCAGCAGGACTTTGACAGGGGAAGGTTTAAAAGCTTTCTTT,CASRTLTGEGLKAFF
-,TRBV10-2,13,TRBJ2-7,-,TGCGCCAGCAGTGGCCGGGACTCGTACGAGCAGTACTTC,CASSGRDSYEQYF
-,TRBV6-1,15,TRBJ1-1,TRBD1,TGTGCCAGCAGCCGACAGGGGTCCAGGAGGGCTGAAGCTTTCTTT,CASSRQGSRRAEAFF
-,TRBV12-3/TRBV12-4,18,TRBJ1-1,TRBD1,TGTGCCAGCAGTTATTGGTCCCCGACAGGGGTTGTTAACATTGAAGCTTTCTTT,CASSYWSPTGVVNIEAFF
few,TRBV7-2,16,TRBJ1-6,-,TGTGCCAGCAGCCCCGGCCCGGACAGATATAATTCACCCCTCCACTTT,CASSPGPDRYNSPLHF
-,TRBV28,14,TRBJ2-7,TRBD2,TGTGCCAGCTCTTGGGAGCGGGGGTACTACGAGCAGTACTTC,CASSWERGYYEQYF
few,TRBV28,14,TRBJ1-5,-,TGTGCTAGCAGTTTAGGGCCCCCCAATAGGTCCCAGCATTTT,CASSLGPPNRSQHF
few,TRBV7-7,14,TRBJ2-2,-,TGTGCTAGCAGCCCCTCCGGCCAGGCCGGGGAGCTGTTTTTT,CASSPSGQAGELFF
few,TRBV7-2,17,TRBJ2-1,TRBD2,TGTGCCAGCAGCCTCGGGCTAGCGGGAGGGCCTGTTAATGAGCAGTTCTTC,CASSLGLAGGPVNEQFF
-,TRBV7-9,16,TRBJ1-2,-,TGTGCCAGCAGCTTAAACTATGGTTCCGCTCACTATGGCTACACCTTC,CASSLNYGSAHYGYTF
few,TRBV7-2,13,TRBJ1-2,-,TGTGCCAGCAGGGCGGGGCTGCCCTATGGCTACACCTTC,CASRAGLPYGYTF
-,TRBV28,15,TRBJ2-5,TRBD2,TGTGCCAGCAGTCCATGGACTAGCGGGAAAGAGACCCAGTACTTC,CASSPWTSGKETQYF
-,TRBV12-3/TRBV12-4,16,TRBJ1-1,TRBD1,TGTGCCAGCAGTATGAGGACAGGGCCAATGAACACTGAAGCTTTCTTT,CASSMRTGPMNTEAFF
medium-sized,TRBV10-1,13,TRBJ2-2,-,TGCGCCAGCAGTGAGTCTGAGTCTGGGGAGCTGTTTTTT,CASSESESGELFF
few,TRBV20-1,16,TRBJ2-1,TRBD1,TGCAGTGCCCGGCCCGCAGGGGGCTCTCAACCATGGGAGCAGTTCTTC,CSARPAGGSQPWEQFF
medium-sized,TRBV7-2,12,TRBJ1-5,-,TGTGCCAGCAGCTTAGACTATCAGCCCCAGCATTTT,CASSLDYQPQHF
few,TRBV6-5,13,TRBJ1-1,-,TGTGCCAGCAGTTCGGGCCCGGGCACTGAAGCTTTCTTT,CASSSGPGTEAFF
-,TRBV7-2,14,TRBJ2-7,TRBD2,TGTGCCAGCAGCCAGCGGGGGGGCTTGAACGAGCAGTACTTC,CASSQRGGLNEQYF
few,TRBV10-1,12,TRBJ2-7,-,TGCGCCAGCAGTGAGTCCACTTACGAGCAGTACTTC,CASSESTYEQYF
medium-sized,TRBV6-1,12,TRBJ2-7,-,TGTGCCATCCCCCAGGTCCCGGGGCAGCAGTACTTC,CAIPQVPGQQYF
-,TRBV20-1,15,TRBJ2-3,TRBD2,TGCAGTGCTAGCGGTGGACTAGCGGAGGGAGATACGCAGTATTTT,CSASGGLAEGDTQYF
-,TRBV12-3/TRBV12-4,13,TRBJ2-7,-,TGTGCCAGCAGTTTGGGGGGATCGGGTGAGCAGTACTTC,CASSLGGSGEQYF
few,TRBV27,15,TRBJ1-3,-,TGTGCCAGCAGCCTGGTCAGACCCGCTGGAAACACCATATATTTT,CASSLVRPAGNTIYF
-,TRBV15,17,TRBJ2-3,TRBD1,TGTGCCACCACTAAAGGGAGAACAGGGGGCGGCACAGATACGCAGTATTTT,CATTKGRTGGGTDTQYF
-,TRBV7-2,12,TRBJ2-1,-,TGTGCCAGCAGCTTAATGGGCAATGAGCAGTTCTTC,CASSLMGNEQFF
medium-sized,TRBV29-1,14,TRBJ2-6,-,TGCAGCGTTGGCTGGGGCTCTGGGGCCAACGTCCTGACTTTC,CSVGWGSGANVLTF
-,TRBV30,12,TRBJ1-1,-,TGTGCCTGGAATCCCCCGGGACTAGAAGCTTTCTTT,CAWNPPGLEAFF
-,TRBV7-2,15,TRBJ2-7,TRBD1,TGTGCCAGCTCAGTACCGGGACAGGGAGCCTACGAGCAGTACTTC,CASSVPGQGAYEQYF
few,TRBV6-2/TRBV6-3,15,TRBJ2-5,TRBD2,TGTGCCAGCAGTTACACCGGACTAGCGGCAGAGACCCAGTACTTC,CASSYTGLAAETQYF
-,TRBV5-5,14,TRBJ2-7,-,TGTGCCAGCAGCCAGGGACCGATTGATTACGAGCAGTACTTC,CASSQGPIDYEQYF
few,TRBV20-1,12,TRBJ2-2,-,TGCAGTGCTCTACGGGAAGCCGGGGAGCTGTTTTTT,CSALREAGELFF
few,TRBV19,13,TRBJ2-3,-,TGTGCCAGTAGTATCCGGGGTACAGATACGCAGTATTTT,CASSIRGTDTQYF
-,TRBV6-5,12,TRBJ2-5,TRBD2,TGTGCCGAAGCGGGGGGGCAAGAGACCCAGTACTTC,CAEAGGQETQYF
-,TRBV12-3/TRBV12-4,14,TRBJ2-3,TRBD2,TGTGCCAGCAACCGAGCGGGAGGCACAGATACGCAGTATTTT,CASNRAGGTDTQYF
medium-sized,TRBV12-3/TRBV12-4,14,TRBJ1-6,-,TGTGCCAGCAGTTTACAGGGAGGTTTTTCACCCCTCCACTTT,CASSLQGGFSPLHF
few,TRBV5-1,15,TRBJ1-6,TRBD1,TGCGCCAGCAGCGACTGGCAGGGGGCCAATTCACCCCTCCACTTT,CASSDWQGANSPLHF
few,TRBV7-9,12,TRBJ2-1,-,TGTGCCAGCAGGAGAAGCGCCAATGAGCAGTTCTTC,CASRRSANEQFF
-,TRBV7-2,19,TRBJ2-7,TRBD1,TGTGCCAGCAGCTTAAAGCTCATCAAGACAGGGCGAAAATCCTACGAGCAGTACTTC,CASSLKLIKTGRKSYEQYF
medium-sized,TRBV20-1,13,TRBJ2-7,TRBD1,TGCAGTGCTCTGTCAGGGGGCACGTACGAGCAGTACTTC,CSALSGGTYEQYF
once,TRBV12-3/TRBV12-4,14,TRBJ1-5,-,TGTGCCAGCAGTTCTCCAGGGAAAGGCCAGCCCCAGCATTTT,CASSSPGKGQPQHF
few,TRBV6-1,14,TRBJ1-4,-,TGTGCCAGCAGTGCCGGGACGGAAAATGAAAAACTGTTTTTT,CASSAGTENEKLFF
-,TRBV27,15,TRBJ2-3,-,TGTGCCAGCAGTTTCATGAGACAGGGCACAGATACGCAGTATTTT,CASSFMRQGTDTQYF
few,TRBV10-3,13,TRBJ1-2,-,TGTGCCATCAGTGCAGACGGAGACTATGGCTACACCTTC,CAISADGDYGYTF